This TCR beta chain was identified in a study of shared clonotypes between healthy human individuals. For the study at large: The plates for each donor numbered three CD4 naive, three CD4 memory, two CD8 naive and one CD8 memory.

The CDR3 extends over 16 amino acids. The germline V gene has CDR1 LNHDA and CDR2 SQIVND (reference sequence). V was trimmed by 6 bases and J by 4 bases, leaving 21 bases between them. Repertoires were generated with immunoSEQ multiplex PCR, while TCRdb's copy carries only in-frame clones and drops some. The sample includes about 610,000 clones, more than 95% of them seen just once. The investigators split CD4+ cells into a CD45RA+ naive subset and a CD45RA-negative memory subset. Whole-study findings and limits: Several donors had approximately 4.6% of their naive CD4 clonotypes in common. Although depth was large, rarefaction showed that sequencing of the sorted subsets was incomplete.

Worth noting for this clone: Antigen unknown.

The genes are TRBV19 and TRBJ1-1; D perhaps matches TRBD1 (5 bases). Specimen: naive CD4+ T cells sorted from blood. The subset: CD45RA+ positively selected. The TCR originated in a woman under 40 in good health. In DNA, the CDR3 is TGTGCCAGTAGGCAAGAGGGGTCCTGGGAGGTCACTGAAGCTTTCTTT. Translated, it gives CASRQEGSWEVTEAFF. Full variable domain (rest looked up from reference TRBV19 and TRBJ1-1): DGGITQSPKYLFRKEGQNVTLSCEQNLNHDAMYWYRQDPGQGLRLIYYSQIVNDFQKGDIAEGYSVSREKKESFPLTVTSAQKNPTAFYLCASRQEGSWEVTEAFFGQGTRLTVV.